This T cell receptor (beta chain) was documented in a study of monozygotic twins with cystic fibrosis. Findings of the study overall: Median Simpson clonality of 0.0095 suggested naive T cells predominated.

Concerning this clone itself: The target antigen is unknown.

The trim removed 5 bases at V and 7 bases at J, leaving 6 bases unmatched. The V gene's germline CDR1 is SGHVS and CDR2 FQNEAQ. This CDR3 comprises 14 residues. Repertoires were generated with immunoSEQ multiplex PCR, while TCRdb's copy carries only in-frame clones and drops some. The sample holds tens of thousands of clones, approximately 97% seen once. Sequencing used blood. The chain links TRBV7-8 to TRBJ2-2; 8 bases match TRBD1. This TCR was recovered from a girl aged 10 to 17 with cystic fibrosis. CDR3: CASSKRQGRGELFF. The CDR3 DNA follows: TGTGCCAGCAGCAAGCGACAGGGGCGCGGGGAGCTGTTTTTT. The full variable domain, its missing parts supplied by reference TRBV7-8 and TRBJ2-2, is GAGVSQSPRYKVAKRGQDVALRCDPISGHVSLFWYQQALGQGPEFLTYFQNEAQLDKSGLPSDRFFAERPEGSVSTLKIQRTQQEDSAVYLCASSKRQGRGELFFGEGSRLTVL.